This TCR beta chain was recorded in a study of blood T cell repertoires in COVID-19. Across the study: The United States, Italy and Spain supplied acute and convalescent COVID-19 samples.

Original processing notes: Estimation of nucleated cell counts was performed using reference gene primer amplification. Sequencing was performed with immunoSEQ multiplex PCR; in TCRdb, only in-frame clones are kept and a portion is missing. D and trimming come from the DNA, and the V and J calls and clone size come from that table. This table has 150,000 or so clones, approximately 90% appearing once. Enrolled during active infection, Seattle patients were then followed longitudinally. Trimming cost V 4 bases and J 1 base; bases outside gene matches: 2. The germline V gene encodes CDR1 SNHLY and CDR2 FYNNEI. CDR3 length equals 14 residues.

The receptor was isolated from a man under 40 with COVID-19, enrolled during active disease. This chain uses TRBV2 with TRBJ2-7, with 9 bases identical to TRBD1. Sequenced material: peripheral blood. CDR3 protein: CASSGGQGSYEQYF. In DNA form, the CDR3 reads TGTGCCAGCAGTGGTGGACAGGGGTCCTACGAGCAGTACTTC. The variable domain in full, completed from reference TRBV2 and TRBJ2-7, reads EPEVTQTPSHQVTQMGQEVILRCVPISNHLYFYWYRQILGQKVEFLVSFYNNEISEKSEIFDDQFSVERPDGSNFTLKIRSTKLEDSAMYFCASSGGQGSYEQYFGPGTRLTVT.